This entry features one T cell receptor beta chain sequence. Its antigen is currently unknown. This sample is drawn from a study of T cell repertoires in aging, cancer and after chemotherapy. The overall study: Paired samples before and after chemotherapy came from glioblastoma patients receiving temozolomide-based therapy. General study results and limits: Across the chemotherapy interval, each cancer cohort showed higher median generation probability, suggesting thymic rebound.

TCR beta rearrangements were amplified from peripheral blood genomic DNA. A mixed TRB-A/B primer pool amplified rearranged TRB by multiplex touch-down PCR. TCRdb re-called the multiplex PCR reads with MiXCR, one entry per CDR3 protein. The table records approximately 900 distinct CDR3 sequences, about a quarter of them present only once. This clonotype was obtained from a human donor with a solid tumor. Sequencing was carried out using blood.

CDR3 nucleotide sequence: TGTGCCATCTCCGGGTCTCTTGGCTACACCTTC. This codes for CAISGSLGYTF. This chain joins TRBV10-3 and TRBJ1-2, with D uncertain. The germline CDR1 and CDR2 sequences are ENHRY and SYGVKD. CDR3 length: 11 amino acids. V was clipped by 8 bases and J by 7 bases, with 11 bases between them.